This T cell receptor (beta chain) was recovered during a study of spatial heterogeneity in lung cancer. Each molecule of TCR cDNA was tagged with one unique molecular identifier. MiXCR, applied by TCRdb to the 5' RACE reads, yields one record per CDR3 protein. The data contain some 120,000 distinct CDR3 sequences, approximately 12% of them singletons. The CDR3 extends over 15 amino acids. Trimming at V came to 9 bases and at J to 0 bases, leaving 9 bases not matched to a gene. Germline loops: CDR1 SGHRS, CDR2 YFSETQ. Documented time point: blood at routine non-recurrence follow-up after resection. Unsorted whole RNA samples from tumor, nontumor lung or frozen PBMC were sequenced.

The material sequenced was PBMCs, taken at follow-up. This receptor was identified in a male donor with early-stage non-small cell lung cancer. This rearrangement joins TRBV5-1 to TRBJ1-1; 9 nucleotides match TRBD1. This CDR3 reads CATRQGERMNTEAFF. The CDR3, as DNA: TGCGCCACCCGACAGGGGGAGAGGATGAACACTGAAGCTTTCTTT.